Listed below are T cell receptor beta chains from one sample, sequenced in a study of early T cells in non-severe SARS-CoV-2 infection. TCRdb called the 5' RACE reads again in MiXCR, with one record for every CDR3 protein. Among some 26,000 distinct CDR3 sequences listed, about 4.8% were seen once. The sequenced sample consisted of whole blood. These receptors all come from an adult who was a healthcare worker with PCR-confirmed SARS-CoV-2 infection or an uninfected control (not recorded which). Both conserved end residues are part of each CDR3. Fields, in order: clone size, J gene, V gene, D gene, CDR3 protein, CDR3 DNA. D genes are given only for firm matches. The listing skips clone size in some rows; elsewhere it reads once, few, many or a size class.

many | TRBJ2-3 | TRBV7-2 | - | CASSLRRTTDTQYF | TGTGCCAGCAGCCTACGAAGGACCACAGATACGCAGTATTTT
many | TRBJ2-7 | TRBV27 | - | CASSLSIGGYEQYF | TGTGCCAGCAGTTTATCGATAGGAGGGTACGAGCAGTACTTC
many | TRBJ1-6 | TRBV4-1 | TRBD1 | CASSPTGQGESPLHF | TGCGCCAGCAGCCCTACAGGACAGGGGGAATCACCCCTCCACTTT
many | TRBJ1-2 | TRBV19 | - | CASRQGGDGYTF | TGTGCCAGTAGGCAGGGAGGGGATGGCTACACCTTC
many | TRBJ1-1 | TRBV5-1 | - | CASSLGQAGREAFF | TGCGCCAGCAGCTTGGGACAGGCGGGGCGTGAAGCTTTCTTT
many | TRBJ1-2 | TRBV21-1 | - | CASSTPTGSNGYTF | TGTGCCAGCAGTACACCGACAGGGTCGAATGGCTACACCTTC
- | TRBJ2-1 | TRBV7-3 | TRBD2 | CASSSQISGRAGEQFF | TGTGCCAGCAGCTCACAAATTAGCGGGAGGGCCGGTGAGCAGTTCTTC
- | TRBJ2-1 | TRBV20-1 | - | CSAPKVAYNEQFF | TGCAGTGCTCCGAAGGTAGCCTACAATGAGCAGTTCTTC
many | TRBJ2-6 | TRBV7-8 | - | CASSNRRRSGANVLTF | TGTGCCAGCAGCAACCGCAGGAGATCTGGGGCCAACGTCCTGACTTTC
many | TRBJ1-2 | TRBV28 | - | CASSPAGGPAYYGYTF | TGTGCCAGCAGTCCCGCGGGGGGACCGGCCTACTATGGCTACACCTTC
- | TRBJ2-1 | TRBV7-3 | TRBD1 | CASSLGTGGEQFF | TGTGCCAGCAGCTTAGGGACAGGGGGTGAGCAGTTCTTC
many | TRBJ2-2 | TRBV6-5 | TRBD2 | CASIGNPGLAGGTGELFF | TGTGCCAGCATTGGGAACCCGGGACTAGCGGGAGGTACCGGGGAGCTGTTTTTT
- | TRBJ2-3 | TRBV7-9 | TRBD2 | CASSLALAGSTDTQYF | TGTGCCAGCAGCTTAGCACTAGCGGGGAGCACAGATACGCAGTATTTT
- | TRBJ1-1 | TRBV7-3 | - | CASTLRGGTEAFF | TGTGCCAGCACCCTAAGAGGGGGTACTGAAGCTTTCTTT
many | TRBJ2-7 | TRBV20-1 | TRBD1 | CSARIRDRGTYEQYF | TGCAGTGCTAGGATTCGCGACAGGGGTACCTACGAGCAGTACTTC
many | TRBJ1-2 | TRBV28 | TRBD1 | CATLGQDYGYTF | TGTGCCACCTTAGGACAGGACTATGGCTACACCTTC
few | TRBJ2-1 | TRBV7-2 | - | CASSETQTYNEQFF | TGTGCCAGCAGCGAGACACAGACCTACAATGAGCAGTTCTTC
- | TRBJ2-3 | TRBV29-1 | TRBD2 | CSVEGGLGVTDTQYF | TGCAGCGTTGAAGGGGGACTAGGTGTTACAGATACGCAGTATTTT
few | TRBJ2-2 | TRBV6-5 | - | CASSSTLGEDTGELFF | TGTGCCAGCAGTTCGACCCTAGGGGAGGACACCGGGGAGCTGTTTTTT
many | TRBJ1-1 | TRBV5-1 | - | CASSLAIGLRDPHTEAFF | TGCGCCAGCAGCTTGGCCATAGGGTTACGGGATCCACACACTGAAGCTTTCTTT
few | TRBJ1-2 | TRBV7-9 | TRBD1 | CASSLGQGQRGYTF | TGTGCCAGCAGCTTAGGGCAGGGACAGCGGGGCTACACCTTC
- | TRBJ2-1 | TRBV12-3/TRBV12-4 | TRBD2 | CASSFTSGPWDNEQFF | TGTGCCAGCAGTTTCACTAGCGGCCCCTGGGACAATGAGCAGTTCTTC
- | TRBJ2-1 | TRBV10-3 | - | CAISELPGTYNEQFF | TGTGCCATCAGTGAGTTGCCCGGGACCTACAATGAGCAGTTCTTC
many | TRBJ2-2 | TRBV2 | - | CASSLQGPRAGELFF | TGTGCCAGCAGTCTACAGGGTCCCAGGGCCGGGGAGCTGTTTTTT
- | TRBJ2-3 | TRBV20-1 | - | CSARRGAASTDTQYF | TGCAGTGCCCGAAGGGGTGCGGCTAGCACAGATACGCAGTATTTT
many | TRBJ2-7 | TRBV12-3/TRBV12-4 | TRBD2 | CASSSTTSGTSYEQYF | TGTGCCAGCAGTTCCACGACTAGCGGGACCTCCTACGAGCAGTACTTC
medium-sized | TRBJ2-7 | TRBV7-6 | - | CASSPRLGTYEQYF | TGTGCCAGCAGCCCCCGACTAGGTACCTACGAGCAGTACTTC
few | TRBJ2-6 | TRBV20-1 | TRBD1 | CSARDSGGLISGANVLTF | TGCAGTGCTAGAGACTCAGGGGGCCTCATCTCTGGGGCCAACGTCCTGACTTTC
few | TRBJ2-7 | TRBV6-5 | - | CASSGGRIYEQYF | TGTGCCAGCAGTGGAGGAAGAATCTACGAGCAGTACTTC
many | TRBJ2-3 | TRBV13 | - | CASSFSAALSTDTQYF | TGTGCCAGCAGCTTTTCGGCGGCCCTTAGCACAGATACGCAGTATTTT
many | TRBJ2-5 | TRBV5-1 | - | CASSLRVLETQYF | TGCGCCAGCAGCTTGAGGGTGCTAGAGACCCAGTACTTC
few | TRBJ1-1 | TRBV2 | TRBD1 | CASRQGPNTEAFF | TGTGCCAGCCGACAGGGCCCGAACACTGAAGCTTTCTTT
many | TRBJ1-4 | TRBV28 | TRBD1 | CASRPGTGNEKLFF | TGTGCCAGCAGACCCGGGACAGGGAATGAAAAACTGTTTTTT
few | TRBJ2-5 | TRBV28 | TRBD2 | CASRRTSRETQYF | TGTGCCAGCAGACGGACTAGCCGCGAGACCCAGTACTTC
many | TRBJ2-2 | TRBV29-1 | - | CSVAPAGELFF | TGCAGCGTTGCCCCGGCTGGGGAGCTGTTTTTT
many | TRBJ1-2 | TRBV4-1 | TRBD1 | CASSQGRGTFYGYTF | TGCGCCAGCAGCCAAGGCAGGGGGACATTCTATGGCTACACCTTC
- | TRBJ1-5 | TRBV12-3/TRBV12-4 | - | CASSFGPGEGQPQHF | -
- | TRBJ2-3 | TRBV2 | - | CASSEEAVSTDTQYF | TGTGCCAGCAGTGAAGAAGCGGTGAGCACAGATACGCAGTATTTT
many | TRBJ1-4 | TRBV5-1 | - | CASSLDLGANEKLFF | TGCGCCAGCAGCTTGGATCTGGGCGCTAATGAAAAACTGTTTTTT
- | TRBJ1-2 | TRBV20-1 | - | CSAGGAANYGYTF | TGCAGTGCTGGGGGCGCGGCTAACTATGGCTACACCTTC
many | TRBJ1-5 | TRBV28 | TRBD1 | CASSTRQGLGQPQHF | TGTGCCAGCAGTACTCGACAGGGATTGGGTCAGCCCCAGCATTTT
- | TRBJ2-1 | TRBV2 | - | CASSEFRRNEQFF | TGTGCCAGCAGTGAATTCAGACGGAATGAGCAGTTCTTC
many | TRBJ2-2 | TRBV18 | - | CASSPLAHQSGELFF | TGTGCCAGCTCACCTCTAGCGCATCAGTCCGGGGAGCTGTTTTTT
many | TRBJ1-1 | TRBV7-9 | - | CASSLDRFSANTEAFF | TGTGCCAGCAGCTTAGACCGATTCTCGGCGAACACTGAAGCTTTCTTT
- | TRBJ1-6 | TRBV12-3/TRBV12-4 | - | CASSLAPAGLNSPLHF | TGTGCCAGCAGTTTAGCGCCGGCAGGGTTGAATTCACCCCTCCACTTT
many | TRBJ1-1 | TRBV18 | - | CASSPPLRWYTEAFF | TGTGCCAGCTCACCACCTCTGAGATGGTACACTGAAGCTTTCTTT
few | TRBJ1-4 | TRBV29-1 | TRBD1 | CSVTVQGTNEKLFF | TGCAGCGTTACTGTACAGGGGACGAATGAAAAACTGTTTTTT
many | TRBJ1-1 | TRBV7-9 | - | CASSFWQGTEAFF | TGTGCCAGCAGTTTTTGGCAGGGAACTGAAGCTTTCTTT
many | TRBJ1-1 | TRBV7-9 | - | CAAGEAFF | TGTGCCGCCGGCGAAGCTTTCTTT
many | TRBJ1-5 | TRBV7-9 | - | CASSPMSSSQPQHF | TGTGCCAGCAGCCCCATGTCCAGCAGTCAGCCCCAGCATTTT